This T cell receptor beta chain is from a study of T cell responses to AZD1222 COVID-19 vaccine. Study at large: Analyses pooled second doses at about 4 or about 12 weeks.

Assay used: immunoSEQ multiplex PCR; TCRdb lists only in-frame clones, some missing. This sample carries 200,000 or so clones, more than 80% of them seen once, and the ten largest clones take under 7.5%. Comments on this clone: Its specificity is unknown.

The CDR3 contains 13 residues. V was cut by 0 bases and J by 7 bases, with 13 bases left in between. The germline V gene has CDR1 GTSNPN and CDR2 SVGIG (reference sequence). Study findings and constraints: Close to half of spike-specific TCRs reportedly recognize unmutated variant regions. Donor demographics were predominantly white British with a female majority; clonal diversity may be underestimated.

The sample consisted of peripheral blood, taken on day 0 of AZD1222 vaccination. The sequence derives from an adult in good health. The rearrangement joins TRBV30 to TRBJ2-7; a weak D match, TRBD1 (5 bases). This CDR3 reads CAWSVSGKGEQYF. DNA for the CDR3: TGTGCCTGGAGTGTTTCAGGGAAGGGGGAGCAGTACTTC.